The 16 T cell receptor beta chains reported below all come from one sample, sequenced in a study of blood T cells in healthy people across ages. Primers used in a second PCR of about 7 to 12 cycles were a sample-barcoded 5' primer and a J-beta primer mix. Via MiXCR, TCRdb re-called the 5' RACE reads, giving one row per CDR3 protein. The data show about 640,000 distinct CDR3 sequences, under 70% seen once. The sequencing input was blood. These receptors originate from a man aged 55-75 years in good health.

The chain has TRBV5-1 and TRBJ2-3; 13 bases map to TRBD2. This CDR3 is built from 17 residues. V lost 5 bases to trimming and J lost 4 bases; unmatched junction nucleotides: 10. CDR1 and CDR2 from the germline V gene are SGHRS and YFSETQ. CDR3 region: CASRRGTSGVYPDTQYF. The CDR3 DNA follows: TGCGCCAGCAGACGAGGGACTAGCGGGGTGTACCCAGATACGCAGTATTTT.

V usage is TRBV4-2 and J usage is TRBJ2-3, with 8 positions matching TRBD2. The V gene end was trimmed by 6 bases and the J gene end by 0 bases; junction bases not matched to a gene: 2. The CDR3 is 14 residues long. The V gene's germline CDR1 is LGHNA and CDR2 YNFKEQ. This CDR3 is CASRLAVSTDTQYF. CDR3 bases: TGTGCCAGCAGACTAGCGGTGAGCACAGATACGCAGTATTTT.

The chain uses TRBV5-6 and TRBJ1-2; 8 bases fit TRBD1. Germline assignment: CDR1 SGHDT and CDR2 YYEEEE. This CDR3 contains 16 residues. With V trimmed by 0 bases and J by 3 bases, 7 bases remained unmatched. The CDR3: CASSLDGQGAYYGYTF. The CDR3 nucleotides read TGTGCCAGCAGCTTGGATGGGCAGGGGGCCTACTATGGCTACACCTTC.

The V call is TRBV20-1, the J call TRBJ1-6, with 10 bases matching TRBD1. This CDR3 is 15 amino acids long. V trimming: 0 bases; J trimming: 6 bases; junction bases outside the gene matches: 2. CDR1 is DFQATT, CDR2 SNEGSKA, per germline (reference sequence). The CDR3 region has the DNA TGCAGTGCTAGAGACCGGGACAGGGGTAATTCACCCCTCCACTTT. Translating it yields CSARDRDRGNSPLHF.

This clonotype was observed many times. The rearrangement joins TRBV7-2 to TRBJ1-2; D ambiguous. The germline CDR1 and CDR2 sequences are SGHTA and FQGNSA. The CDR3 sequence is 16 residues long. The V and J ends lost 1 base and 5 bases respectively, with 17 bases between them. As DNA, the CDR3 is TGTGCCAGCAGCTTAGTGTTAGGACGGAACTTATATGGCTACACCTTC. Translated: CASSLVLGRNLYGYTF.

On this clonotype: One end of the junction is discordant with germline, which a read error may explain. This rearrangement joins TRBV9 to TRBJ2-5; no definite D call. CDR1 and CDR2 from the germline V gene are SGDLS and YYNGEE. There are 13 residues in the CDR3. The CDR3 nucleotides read TGTGCCGGCAGCGAGGCACACCAAGAGACCCAGTACTTC. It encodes CAGSEAHQETQYF.

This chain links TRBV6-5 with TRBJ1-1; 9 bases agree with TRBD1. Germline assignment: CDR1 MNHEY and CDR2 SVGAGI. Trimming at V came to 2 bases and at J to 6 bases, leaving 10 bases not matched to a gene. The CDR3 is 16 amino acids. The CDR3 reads CASSYDVGGQGAEAFF. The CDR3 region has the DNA TGTGCCAGCAGTTACGACGTAGGGGGACAGGGCGCTGAAGCTTTCTTT.

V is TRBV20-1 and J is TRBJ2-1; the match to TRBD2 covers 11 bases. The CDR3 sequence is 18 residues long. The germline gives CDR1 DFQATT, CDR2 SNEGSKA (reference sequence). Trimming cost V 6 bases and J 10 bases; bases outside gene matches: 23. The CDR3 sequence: CSATEIRRTSGPTGEQFF. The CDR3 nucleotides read TGCAGTGCCACCGAGATCCGGAGGACTAGCGGGCCTACGGGAGAGCAGTTCTTC.

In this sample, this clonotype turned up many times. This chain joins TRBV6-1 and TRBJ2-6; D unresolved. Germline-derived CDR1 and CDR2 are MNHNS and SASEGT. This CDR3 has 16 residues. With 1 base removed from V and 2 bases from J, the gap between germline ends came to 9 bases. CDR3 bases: TGTGCCAGCAGTGAAGGCCGAGTTGCTGGGGCCAACGTCCTGACTTTC. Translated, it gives CASSEGRVAGANVLTF.

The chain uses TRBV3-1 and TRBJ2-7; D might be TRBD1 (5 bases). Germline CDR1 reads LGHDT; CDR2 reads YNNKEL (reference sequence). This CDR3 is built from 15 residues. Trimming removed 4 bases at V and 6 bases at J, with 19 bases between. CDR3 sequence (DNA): TGTGCCAGCAGCCCGGACATTACAAGCCCCTCCGAGCAGTACTTC. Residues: CASSPDITSPSEQYF.

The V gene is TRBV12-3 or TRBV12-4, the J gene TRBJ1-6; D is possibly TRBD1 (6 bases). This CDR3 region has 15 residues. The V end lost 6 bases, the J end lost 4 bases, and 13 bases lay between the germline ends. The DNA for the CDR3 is TGTGCCAGCAGCATGGGGGGGACATATAATTCACCCCTCCACTTT. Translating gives CASSMGGTYNSPLHF.

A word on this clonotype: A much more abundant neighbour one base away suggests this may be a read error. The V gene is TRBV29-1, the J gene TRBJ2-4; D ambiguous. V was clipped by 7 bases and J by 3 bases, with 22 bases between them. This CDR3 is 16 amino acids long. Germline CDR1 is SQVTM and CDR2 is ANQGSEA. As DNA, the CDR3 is TGCAGCGCAACAGCTTCGGTTCTTTTAGTCAAAAACATTCAGTACTTC. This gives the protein CSATASVLLVKNIQYF.

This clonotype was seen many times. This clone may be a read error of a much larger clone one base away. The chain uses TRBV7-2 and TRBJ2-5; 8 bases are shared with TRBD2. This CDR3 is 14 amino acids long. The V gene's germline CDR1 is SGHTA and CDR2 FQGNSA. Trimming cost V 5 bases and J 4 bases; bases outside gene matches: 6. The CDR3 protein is CASSVQRGPETQYF. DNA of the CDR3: TGTGCCAGCAGCGTCCAGCGGGGGCCAGAGACCCAGTACTTC. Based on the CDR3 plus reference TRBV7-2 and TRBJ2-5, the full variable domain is GAGVSQSPSNKVTEKGKDVELRCDPISGHTALYWYRQSLGQGLEFLIYFQGNSAPDKSGLPSDRFSAERTGGSVSTLTIQRTQQEDSAVYLCASSVQRGPETQYFGPGTRLLVL.

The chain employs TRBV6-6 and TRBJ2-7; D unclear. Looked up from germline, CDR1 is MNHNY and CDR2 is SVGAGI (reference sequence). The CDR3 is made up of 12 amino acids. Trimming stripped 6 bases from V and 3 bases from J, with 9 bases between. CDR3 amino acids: CASRSGDYEQYF. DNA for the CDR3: TGTGCCAGCAGGTCCGGTGACTACGAGCAGTACTTC.

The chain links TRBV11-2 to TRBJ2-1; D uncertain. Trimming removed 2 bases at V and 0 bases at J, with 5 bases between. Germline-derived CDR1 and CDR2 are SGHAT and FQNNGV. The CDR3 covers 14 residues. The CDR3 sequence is CASSLLTSYNEQFF. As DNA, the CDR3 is TGTGCCAGCAGCTTATTGACCTCCTACAATGAGCAGTTCTTC.

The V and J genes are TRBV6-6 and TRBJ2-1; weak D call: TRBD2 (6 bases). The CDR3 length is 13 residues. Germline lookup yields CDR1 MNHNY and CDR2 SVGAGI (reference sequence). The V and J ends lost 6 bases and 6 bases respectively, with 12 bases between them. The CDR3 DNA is TGTGCCAGCAGCCGGGGGATTGGCAATGAGCAGTTCTTC. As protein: CASSRGIGNEQFF.